These T cell receptor beta chains were read from a single sample in a study of technical replicates of blood from a few donors. Generated by immunoSEQ multiplex PCR, the TCRdb table keeps only in-frame clones and is missing some. The sample has about 60,000 clones; more than 75% are singletons. The sample consisted of PBMCs. The receptors come from a human donor in good health. Some clones in this sample may be carry-over from other donors' samples. Each CDR3 is given with its conserved first and last residue. A D gene is named only where the DNA matches it firmly. Some rows mark clone size as missing; the rest say once, few, many or name a class of expanded clone.

TRBJ2-7 | TRBD2 | . | TRBV2 | TGTGCCACATCGCCATGGACTAGCGTCTACGAGCAGTACTTC | CATSPWTSVYEQYF
TRBJ2-7 | TRBD1 | . | TRBV18 | TGTGCCAGCTCAACTACAGGGGGGAGCTCCTACGAGCAGTACTTC | CASSTTGGSSYEQYF
TRBJ1-2 | . | . | TRBV6-5 | TGTGCCAGCAGTTACGGTCCCGGGAACTATGGCTACACCTTC | CASSYGPGNYGYTF
TRBJ2-7 | TRBD1 | . | TRBV7-8 | TGTGCCAGCAGCTCCCATTACGGGGACAGCTACGAGCAGTACTTC | CASSSHYGDSYEQYF
TRBJ1-6 | . | . | TRBV7-2 | TGTGCCAGCAGCCTAGGACGAACGGGGTCCCCCTCACCCCTCCACTTT | CASSLGRTGSPSPLHF
TRBJ1-2 | . | . | TRBV19 | TGTGCCAGTAGTTCGACTGTGTTGATGGGCTACACCTTC | CASSSTVLMGYTF
TRBJ2-3 | TRBD2 | . | TRBV5-1 | TGCGCCAGCAGCCCGAGTGCGGGAGGCACAGATACGCAGTATTTT | CASSPSAGGTDTQYF
TRBJ1-2 | TRBD1 | . | TRBV19 | TGTGCCTCACTGGGGGACAGGGGGCGTTTGTACACCTTC | CASLGDRGRLYTF
TRBJ1-4 | . | . | TRBV4-2 | TGTGCCAGCAGCCAAGGGACAGTTAATGAAAAACTGTTTTTT | CASSQGTVNEKLFF
TRBJ1-1 | TRBD1 | . | TRBV6-5 | TGTGCCAGCAGTGAGTACAGGGGGAACACTGAAGCTTTCTTT | CASSEYRGNTEAFF
TRBJ1-6 | . | . | TRBV7-2 | TGTGCCAGCAGCTCACAGGGAATAGAATCCTATAATTCACCCCTCCACTTT | CASSSQGIESYNSPLHF
TRBJ1-1 | TRBD1 | . | TRBV19 | TGTGCCAGTAGCCTTCAGGGGGCGGGCACTGAAGCTTTCTTT | CASSLQGAGTEAFF
TRBJ2-1 | . | medium-sized | TRBV30 | TGTGCCTGGAGTGGACAGCACAATGAGCAGTTCTTC | CAWSGQHNEQFF
TRBJ1-2 | . | . | TRBV4-2 | TGTGCCAGCAGCCAAGATCCGGGGAACTATGGCTACACCTTC | CASSQDPGNYGYTF
TRBJ1-2 | TRBD1 | . | TRBV7-9 | TGTGCCAGCAGCTTAGCGGCGACAGGGGGCGATGAGGATGGCTACACCTTC | CASSLAATGGDEDGYTF
TRBJ2-1 | TRBD2 | . | TRBV19 | TGTGCCAGTAGTATAGGACTAGCGGGAGGCTCCCGGGATAATGAGCAGTTCTTC | CASSIGLAGGSRDNEQFF
TRBJ2-2 | . | . | TRBV5-1 | TGCGCCAGCAGCACCACAGGTTTCGGGGAGCTGTTTTTT | CASSTTGFGELFF
TRBJ2-5 | . | . | TRBV7-9 | TGTGCCAGCAGCCACTTGGGGGCGGCCGGGGCCAACCAAGAGACCCAGTACTTC | CASSHLGAAGANQETQYF
TRBJ2-1 | TRBD2 | once | TRBV18 | TGTGCCAGCTCACCGGGACTAGCGGGGGACCCCCCATACAATGAGCAGTTCTTC | CASSPGLAGDPPYNEQFF
TRBJ2-5 | TRBD2 | . | TRBV15 | TGTGCCACCAGGGCCCGGACTAGCGGGACTCCTGGGGAGACCCAGTACTTC | CATRARTSGTPGETQYF
TRBJ1-1 | TRBD1 | . | TRBV12-5 | TGTGCTAGTGAAATCTCAGGGGGGAGGGAAGCTTTCTTT | CASEISGGREAFF
TRBJ2-2 | . | . | TRBV2 | TGTGCCAGCAGTGACCCCGGGGAAACCGGGGAGCTGTTTTTT | CASSDPGETGELFF
TRBJ1-1 | . | . | TRBV11-1 | TGTGCCAGCAGCAAAACCCTCGGGGAGGGCACTGAAGCTTTCTTT | CASSKTLGEGTEAFF
TRBJ2-1 | TRBD2 | . | TRBV5-1 | TGCGCCAGCAGCTCCTCGGGGGGGTACAATGAGCAGTTCTTC | CASSSSGGYNEQFF
TRBJ2-7 | TRBD2 | . | TRBV7-3 | TGTGCCAGCAGCTTATCGGGACTCTCGGGGGGGAAATACGAGCAGTACTTC | CASSLSGLSGGKYEQYF
TRBJ1-5 | . | . | TRBV18 | TGTGCCAGCTCACCGGAGGAGGGGAGCAATCAGCCCCAGCATTTT | CASSPEEGSNQPQHF
TRBJ1-1 | . | . | TRBV9 | TGTGCCAGCAGCGGTGGAGGTGGCAGTGGGACTGAAGCTTTCTTT | CASSGGGGSGTEAFF
TRBJ2-2 | . | . | TRBV29-1 | TGCAGCGTCTCAAGTAAAGCTGGCACCGGGGAGCTGTTTTTT | CSVSSKAGTGELFF
TRBJ2-7 | TRBD1 | . | TRBV27 | TGTGCCAGCAGTTACGAACAGGGGGTCGACGAGCAGTACTTC | CASSYEQGVDEQYF
TRBJ2-1 | TRBD2 | . | TRBV7-9 | TGTGCCAGCAGCTTGGACACTAGCGGACCCTACAATGAGCAGTTCTTC | CASSLDTSGPYNEQFF
TRBJ1-1 | TRBD1 | . | TRBV27 | TGTGCCAGCAGGAAAGGGACAGGGGGGATCACTGAAGCTTTCTTT | CASRKGTGGITEAFF
TRBJ1-3 | . | . | TRBV28 | TGTGCCAGCAGTTCTGGAGGTACCCTCTCTGGAAACACCATATATTTT | CASSSGGTLSGNTIYF
TRBJ1-1 | TRBD1 | . | TRBV6-5 | TGTGCCAGCAGTTTTATCTGGACAGGTAAAGCTTTCTTT | CASSFIWTGKAFF
TRBJ2-2 | . | . | TRBV28 | TGTGCCAGCATTAACCCCCTTGGGGCGGGGAGCGGGGAGCTGTTTTTT | CASINPLGAGSGELFF
TRBJ2-5 | TRBD1 | . | TRBV6-5 | TGTGCCAGCCGGGACAGGGGAGGAGGAGAGACCCAGTACTTC | CASRDRGGGETQYF
TRBJ1-2 | TRBD1 | once | TRBV5-1 | TGCGCCAGCAGCTTAAAAGGGACAGGGGCTGGCTACACCTTC | CASSLKGTGAGYTF